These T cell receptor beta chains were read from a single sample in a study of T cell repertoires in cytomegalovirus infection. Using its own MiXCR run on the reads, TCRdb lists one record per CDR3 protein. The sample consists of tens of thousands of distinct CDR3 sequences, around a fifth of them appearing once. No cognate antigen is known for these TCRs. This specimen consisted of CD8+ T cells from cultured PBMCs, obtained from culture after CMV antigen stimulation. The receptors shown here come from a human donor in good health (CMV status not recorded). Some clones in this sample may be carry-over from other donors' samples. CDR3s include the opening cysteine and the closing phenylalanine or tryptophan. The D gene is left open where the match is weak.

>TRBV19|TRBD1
CASSITGTGNEKLFF
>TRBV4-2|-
CASSHLGAVNTGELFF
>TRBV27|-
CASSLIGSSYNEQFF
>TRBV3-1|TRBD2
CASSQDTGRAYNEQFF
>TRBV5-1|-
CASSSRDSGDRETQYF
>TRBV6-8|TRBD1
CASSGQGHEQYF
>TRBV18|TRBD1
CASSPATGARSGNTIYF
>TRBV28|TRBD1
CASRTTGGTEAFF
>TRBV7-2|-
CASSSPYRDYEQYF
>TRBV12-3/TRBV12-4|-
CASRTSSVGFAPTDTQYF
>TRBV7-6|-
CASSLERVTGELFF
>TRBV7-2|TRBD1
CASSRRDRVFLEETQYF
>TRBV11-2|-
CASSLLQETQYF
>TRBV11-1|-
CAASGWAGGTEAFF
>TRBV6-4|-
CASSDGGISNEQFF
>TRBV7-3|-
CASSPLGGGAYNEQFF
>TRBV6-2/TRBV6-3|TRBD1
CASSPNPGQPYEQYF
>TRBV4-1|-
CASSHDGRGLASSYNEQFF
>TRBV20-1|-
CSAVQGTSLHWAETQYF
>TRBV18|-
CASSHRADTGELFF
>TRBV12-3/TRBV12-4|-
CASSHKPGPNQPQHF
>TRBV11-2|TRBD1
CASSPRTGGNEQFF
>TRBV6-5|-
CASSLSGPYEQYF
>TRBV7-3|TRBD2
CASTLAGGSTDTQYF
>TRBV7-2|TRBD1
CASSLGRLRGTGDYEQYF
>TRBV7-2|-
CASRLGGNTIYF
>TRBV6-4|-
CASSQEGGMSYNEQFF
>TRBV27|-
CASSGGGAREQYF
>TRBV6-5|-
CASSYSIGGNTGELFF
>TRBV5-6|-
CASSPEYNSYEQYF
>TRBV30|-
CACVFEGHYQETQYF
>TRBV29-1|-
CSVEPRGFGYGYTF
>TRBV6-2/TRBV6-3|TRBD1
CASSSIRDRPYEQYF
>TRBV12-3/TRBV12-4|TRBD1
CANSSGQGAAETQYF
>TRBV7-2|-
CASSLEGPPVQYF
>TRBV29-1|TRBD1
CSVEDGTGTSYEQYF
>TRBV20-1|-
CSARDDRFLYGYTF
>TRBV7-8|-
CASSLESGELFF
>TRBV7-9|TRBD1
CASSVGTGYMNTEAFF
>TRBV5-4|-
CASSLDRSSGYEQYF
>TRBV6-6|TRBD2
CASSYSGTRDEQFF
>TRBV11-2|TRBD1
CASSQYQGGQRNF
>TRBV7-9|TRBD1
CASSRTGGLRETQYF
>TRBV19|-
CASSAGSAYEQYF
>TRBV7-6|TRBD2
CASSPFTSGSETQYF
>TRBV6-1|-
CASSEAGNTDGYTF
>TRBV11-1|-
CASSRSSGEQYF
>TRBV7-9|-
CASSFGGLNEQFF
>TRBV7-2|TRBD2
CASSFRGGSYNEQFF
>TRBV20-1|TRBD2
CSAKTSGDYNEQFF
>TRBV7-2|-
CASSLRGLYQETQYF
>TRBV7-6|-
CASSRVTPGTEAFF
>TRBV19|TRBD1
CASTDRVNEQFF